This T cell receptor (beta chain) was identified in a study of T cells expressing NK-cell markers. Background on the study: Sequencing covered eight donors, seven HCMV-seropositive and one seronegative.

Template switching by 5'RACE with UMIs generated the TCR beta cDNA. Using the 5' RACE reads, TCRdb records one entry per CDR3 protein without DNA. This table holds about 430,000 distinct CDR3 sequences. The TCR was taken from a woman aged 45-60 years in good health. The specimen was blood T cells: a sorted CD56 or NKG2C T cell subset, CD4+ or CD8+ T cells, or bulk PBMC T cells (not recorded which).

CDR3 in amino acids: CASSQDSRAFYEQYF. The chain is built from TRBV3-1 and TRBJ2-7; TCRdb's assignment of TRBD1 cannot be checked, as there is no DNA. Germline V gene lookup returns CDR1 LGHDT and CDR2 YNNKEL (reference sequence). The CDR3 is 15 residues long.